The 2 T cell receptor beta chains listed next were all sequenced from one sample in a study of lymphopenia after photon versus proton radiotherapy. Assay: immunoSEQ multiplex PCR; the TCRdb copy retains only in-frame clones and omits some. The table includes 26,000 or so clones, 85% detected once. This material consisted of peripheral blood, taken from a patient treated with photon-based radiotherapy. These receptors all come from a man younger than 40 with gastric cancer.

There are a few counts of this clone. The chain recombines TRBV4-3 with TRBJ2-7, with D perhaps TRBD1 (5 bases). The V gene lost 1 base and the J gene lost 3 bases, with 13 bases spanning the gap. Germline CDR1 is LGHNA and CDR2 is YSLEER. The CDR3 sequence is 15 residues long. CDR3 coding DNA: TGCGCCAGCAGCCAAGCCCGGACATGGGACTACGAGCAGTACTTC. Translating it yields CASSQARTWDYEQYF.

This clone was seen a few times. V usage is TRBV6-6 and J usage is TRBJ2-7; D is unresolved. Germline V gene lookup returns CDR1 MNHNY and CDR2 SVGAGI (reference sequence). Trimming stripped 1 base from V and 0 bases from J, with 7 bases between. This CDR3 has 14 residues. This CDR3 reads CASSYYPRSYEQYF. The CDR3 region has the DNA TGTGCCAGCAGTTACTATCCTCGCTCCTACGAGCAGTACTTC.